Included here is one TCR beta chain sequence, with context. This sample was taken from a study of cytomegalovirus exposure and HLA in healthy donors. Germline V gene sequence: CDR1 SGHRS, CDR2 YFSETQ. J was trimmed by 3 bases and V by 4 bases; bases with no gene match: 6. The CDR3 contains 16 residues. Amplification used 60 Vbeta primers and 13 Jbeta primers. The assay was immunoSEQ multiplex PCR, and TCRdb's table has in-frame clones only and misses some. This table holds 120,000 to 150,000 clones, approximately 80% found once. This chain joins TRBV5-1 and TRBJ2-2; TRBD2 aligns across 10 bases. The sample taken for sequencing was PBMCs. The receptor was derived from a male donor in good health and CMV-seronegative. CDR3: CASSPSGGADTGELFF. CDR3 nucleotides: TGCGCCAGCAGCCCGAGCGGGGGGGCCGACACCGGGGAGCTGTTTTTT.